The entry below gives a single TCR beta chain sequence along with its context. Its antigen is undetermined. The V gene's germline CDR1 is SEHNR and CDR2 FQNEAQ (reference sequence). The CDR3 runs to 14 residues. V lost 1 base and J lost 2, with 8 bases in between. Profiled with immunoSEQ multiplex PCR; TCRdb holds only in-frame clones, not every one. Of roughly 56,000 clones detected, about 69% appear once; the ten largest clones hold about 9.9%. These data belong to a study of T cell clones after liver transplantation. Study-level information: Liver transplant recipients had immunosuppression withdrawal attempted within 2 years. Blood was drawn pre-transplant, before withdrawal, and after full or failed withdrawal. TCRbeta sequencing after a pre-transplant mixed lymphocyte reaction identified graft-donor-reactive clones, later tracked in post-transplant blood. Findings and caveats of the study: Low donor cell numbers restricted donor-reactive repertoire measurement in a couple of subjects.

The TCR comes from a human patient who received a liver transplant. Some T cells may possibly be graft donor cells. The sample in question was CD4+ T cells from blood, obtained less than 70 months after liver transplant. The chain joins TRBV7-9 to TRBJ1-1; D is uncertain. The CDR3 reads CASSLGPGNTEAFF. The CDR3 DNA is TGTGCCAGCAGCTTAGGGCCAGGCAACACTGAAGCTTTCTTT.